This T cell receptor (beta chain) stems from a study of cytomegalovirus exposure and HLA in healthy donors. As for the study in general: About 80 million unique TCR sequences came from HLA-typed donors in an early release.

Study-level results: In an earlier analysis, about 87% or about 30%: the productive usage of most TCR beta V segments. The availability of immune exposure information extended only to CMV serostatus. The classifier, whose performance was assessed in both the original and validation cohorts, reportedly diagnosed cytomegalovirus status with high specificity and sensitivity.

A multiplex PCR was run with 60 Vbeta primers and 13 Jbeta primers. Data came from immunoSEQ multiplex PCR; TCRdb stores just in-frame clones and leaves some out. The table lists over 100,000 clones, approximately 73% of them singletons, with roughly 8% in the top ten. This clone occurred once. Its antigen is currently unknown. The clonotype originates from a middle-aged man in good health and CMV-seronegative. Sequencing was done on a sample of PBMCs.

DNA of the CDR3: TGTGCCAGCAGTCCGTCAGGAACCTACGAGCAGTACTTC. It translates to CASSPSGTYEQYF. This chain links TRBV25-1 with TRBJ2-7; D not resolved. Trimming removed 5 bases from V and 2 bases from J, with 10 bases in between. The CDR3 sequence is 13 residues long. The germline V gene has CDR1 MGHDK and CDR2 SYGVNS.